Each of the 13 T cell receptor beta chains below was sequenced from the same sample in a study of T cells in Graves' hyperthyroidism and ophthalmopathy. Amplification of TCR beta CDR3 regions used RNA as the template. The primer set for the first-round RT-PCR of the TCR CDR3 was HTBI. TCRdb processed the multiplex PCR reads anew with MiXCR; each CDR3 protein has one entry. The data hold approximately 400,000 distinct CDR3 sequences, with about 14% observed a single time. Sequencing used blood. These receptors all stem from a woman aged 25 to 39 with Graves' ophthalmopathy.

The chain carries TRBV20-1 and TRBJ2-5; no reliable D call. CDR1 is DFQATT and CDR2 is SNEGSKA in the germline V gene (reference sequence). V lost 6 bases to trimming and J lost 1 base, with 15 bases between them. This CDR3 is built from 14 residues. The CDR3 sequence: CSADLGTAQETQYF. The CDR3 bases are TGCAGTGCCGATCTAGGAACCGCCCAAGAGACCCAGTACTTC.

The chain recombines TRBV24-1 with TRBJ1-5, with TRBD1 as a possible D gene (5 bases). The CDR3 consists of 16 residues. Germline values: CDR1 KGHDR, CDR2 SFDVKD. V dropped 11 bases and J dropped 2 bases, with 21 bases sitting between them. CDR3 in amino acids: CAISPGRGVGNQPQHF. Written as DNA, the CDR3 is TGTGCCATCTCTCCCGGACGGGGCGTGGGCAATCAGCCCCAGCATTTT.

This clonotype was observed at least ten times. CDR3 DNA sequence: TGTGCCAGCTCACCGGCGGGGGGCGGATTTAACTATGGCTACACCTTC. Its translation is CASSPAGGGFNYGYTF. This sequence joins TRBV18 and TRBJ1-2, with D perhaps TRBD1 (6 bases). V was clipped by 3 bases and J by 1 base, with 15 bases between them. Germline V gene sequence: CDR1 KGHSH, CDR2 LQKENI. The CDR3 spans 16 residues.

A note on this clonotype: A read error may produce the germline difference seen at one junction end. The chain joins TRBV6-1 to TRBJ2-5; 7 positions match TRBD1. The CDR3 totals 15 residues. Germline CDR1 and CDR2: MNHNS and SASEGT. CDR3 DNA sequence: TGTGCCAACAGTGAAGCAGTTGGCAGGGGGGAGACCCAGTACTTC. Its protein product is CANSEAVGRGETQYF.

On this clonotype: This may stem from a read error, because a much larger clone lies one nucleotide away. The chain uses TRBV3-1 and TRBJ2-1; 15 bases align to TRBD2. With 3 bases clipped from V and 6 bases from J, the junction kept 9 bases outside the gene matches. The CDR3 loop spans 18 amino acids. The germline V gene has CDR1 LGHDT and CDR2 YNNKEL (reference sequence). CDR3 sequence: CASSHYRTSGGASNEQFF. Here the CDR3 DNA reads TGTGCCAGCAGCCATTACCGGACTAGCGGGGGGGCAAGCAATGAGCAGTTCTTC.

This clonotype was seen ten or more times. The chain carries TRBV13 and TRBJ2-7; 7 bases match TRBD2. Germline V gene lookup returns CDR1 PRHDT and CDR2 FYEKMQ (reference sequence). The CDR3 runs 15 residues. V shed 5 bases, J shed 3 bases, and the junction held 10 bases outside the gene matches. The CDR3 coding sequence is TGTGCCAGCAGCCCCATTAAGGCTAGCGGCTACGAGCAGTACTTC. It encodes CASSPIKASGYEQYF.

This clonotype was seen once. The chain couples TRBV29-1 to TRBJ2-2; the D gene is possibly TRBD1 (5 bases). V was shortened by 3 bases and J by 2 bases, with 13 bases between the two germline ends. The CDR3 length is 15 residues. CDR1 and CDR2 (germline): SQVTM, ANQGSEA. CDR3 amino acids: CSVEVAGSNTGELFF. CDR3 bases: TGCAGCGTTGAGGTGGCAGGGTCTAACACCGGGGAGCTGTTTTTT.

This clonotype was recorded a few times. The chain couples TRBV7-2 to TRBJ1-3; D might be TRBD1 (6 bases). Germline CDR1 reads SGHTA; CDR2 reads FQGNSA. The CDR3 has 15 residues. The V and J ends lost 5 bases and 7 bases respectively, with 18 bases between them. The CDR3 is CASSNSGGSINTIYF. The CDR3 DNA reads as TGTGCCAGCAGCAACTCTGGGGGCTCTATTAACACCATATATTTT.

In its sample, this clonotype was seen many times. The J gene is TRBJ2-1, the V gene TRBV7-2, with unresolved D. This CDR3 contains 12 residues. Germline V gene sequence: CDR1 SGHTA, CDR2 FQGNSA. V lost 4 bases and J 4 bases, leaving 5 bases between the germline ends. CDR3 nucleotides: TGTGCCAGCAGCTCCCAATACAATGAGCAGTTCTTC. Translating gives CASSSQYNEQFF.

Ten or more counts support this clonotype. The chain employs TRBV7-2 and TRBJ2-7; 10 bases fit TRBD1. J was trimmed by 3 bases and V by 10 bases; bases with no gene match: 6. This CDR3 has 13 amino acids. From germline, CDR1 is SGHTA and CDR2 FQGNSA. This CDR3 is CATHDRGRYEQYF. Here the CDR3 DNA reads TGTGCCACCCACGACAGGGGGCGCTACGAGCAGTACTTC.

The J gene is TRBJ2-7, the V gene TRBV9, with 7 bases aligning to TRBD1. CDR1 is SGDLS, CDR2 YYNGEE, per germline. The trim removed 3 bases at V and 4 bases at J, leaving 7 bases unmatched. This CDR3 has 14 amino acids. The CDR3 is CASSETLQGYEQYF. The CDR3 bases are TGTGCCAGCAGCGAAACTTTACAGGGGTACGAGCAGTACTTC.

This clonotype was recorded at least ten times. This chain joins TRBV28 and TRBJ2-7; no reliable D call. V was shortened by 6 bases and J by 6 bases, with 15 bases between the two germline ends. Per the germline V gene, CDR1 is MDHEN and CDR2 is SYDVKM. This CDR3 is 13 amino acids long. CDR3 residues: CASRQTNTGEQYF. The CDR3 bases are TGTGCCAGCAGGCAAACTAATACGGGCGAGCAGTACTTC.

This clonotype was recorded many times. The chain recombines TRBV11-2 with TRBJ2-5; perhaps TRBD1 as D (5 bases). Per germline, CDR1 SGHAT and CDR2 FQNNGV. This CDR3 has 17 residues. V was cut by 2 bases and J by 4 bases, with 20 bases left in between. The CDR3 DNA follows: TGTGCCAGCAGCTTACTCCACCGGCCAGTGGGGCGAGAGACCCAGTACTTC. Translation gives CASSLLHRPVGRETQYF.